What follows are 15 T cell receptor beta chains derived from one specimen sequenced in a study of spatial heterogeneity in lung cancer. TCRdb independently ran MiXCR on the 5' RACE reads; one entry per CDR3 protein. Found here are over 50,000 distinct CDR3 sequences, approximately 6% of them singletons; the top ten hold about 15%. Time point in this sample: sample taken at primary tumor resection. The specimen comprised PBMCs, sampled at surgery. These receptors were collected from a female donor with early-stage non-small cell lung cancer.

J is TRBJ2-7 and V is TRBV11-2; 9 bases fit TRBD1. Looked up from germline, CDR1 is SGHAT and CDR2 is FQNNGV. CDR3 length: 16 amino acids. The junction had 6 bases not matched to a gene; V was cut back by 1 base and J by 2 bases. Written as DNA, the CDR3 is TGTGCCAGCAGCTTAGGTAGACAGGGGGAACCCTACGAGCAGTACGTC. Residues: CASSLGRQGEPYEQYV.

The rearrangement uses TRBV20-1 and TRBJ2-3; possible D gene TRBD2, 6 bases. V was clipped by 7 bases and J by 0 bases, with 17 bases between them. Germline V gene lookup returns CDR1 DFQATT and CDR2 SNEGSKA (reference sequence). This CDR3 has 15 amino acids. The CDR3 reads CSDSAVGGSTDTQYF. CDR3 nucleotide sequence: TGCAGTGATTCGGCCGTGGGGGGTAGCACAGATACGCAGTATTTT.

This clonotype has only a few counts. The chain has TRBV7-3 and TRBJ2-1; D is perhaps TRBD1 or TRBD2 (5 bases each). The CDR3 extends over 15 amino acids. Looked up from germline, CDR1 is SGHTA and CDR2 is FQGTGA. V gave up 3 bases and J gave up 5 bases, with 14 bases separating them. The CDR3 DNA reads as TGTGCCAGCAGCTTGGGACCCCAGGGTCACAATGAGCAGTTCTTC. It translates to CASSLGPQGHNEQFF.

This clonotype was observed many times. J is TRBJ1-5 and V is TRBV28; D might be TRBD1 (6 bases). V was clipped by 7 bases and J by 1 base, with 17 bases between them. This CDR3 spans 16 amino acids. Germline V gene sequence: CDR1 MDHEN, CDR2 SYDVKM. For the CDR3, the DNA is TGTGCCAGCATAGACCAGGGGTGGATAAGCAATCAGCCCCAGCATTTT. It codes for CASIDQGWISNQPQHF.

This clonotype has a count of ten or more. The chain is built from TRBV7-9 and TRBJ2-3, with 7 positions matching TRBD1. Trimming at V came to 1 base and at J to 5 bases, leaving 6 bases not matched to a gene. The CDR3 covers 15 residues. CDR1 and CDR2 from the germline V gene are SEHNR and FQNEAQ (reference sequence). The CDR3 here is CASSLVLPGGDTQYF. The DNA for the CDR3 is TGTGCCAGCAGCTTAGTACTTCCAGGGGGAGATACGCAGTATTTT. Combining the CDR3 with reference TRBV7-9 and TRBJ2-3 gives the whole variable domain DTGVSQNPRHKITKRGQNVTFRCDPISEHNRLYWYRQTLGQGPEFLTYFQNEAQLEKSRLLSDRFSAERPKGSFSTLEIQRTEQGDSAMYLCASSLVLPGGDTQYFGPGTRLTVL.

In its sample, this clonotype was seen many times. Mismatch with germline at one junction end may stem from a read error. The chain recombines TRBV12-5 with TRBJ2-7; D is perhaps TRBD1 or TRBD2 (5 bases each). This CDR3 contains 12 residues. CDR1 LGHNT and CDR2 FRNRAP come from the germline V gene. CDR3 sequence: CASGLLSGTRNF. The CDR3 nucleotides are TGTGCTAGTGGTTTGCTTTCCGGGACGAGGAACTTC.

In its sample, this clonotype was seen many times. The rearrangement joins TRBV5-1 to TRBJ2-1, with 10 bases identical to TRBD2. J was trimmed by 6 bases and V by 0 bases; bases with no gene match: 3. Germline loops: CDR1 SGHRS, CDR2 YFSETQ. CDR3 length: 15 amino acids. The CDR3 DNA follows: TGCGCCAGCAGCTTGGGGGCTAGCGGGAGCAATGAGCAGTTCTTC. Amino acid sequence: CASSLGASGSNEQFF.

This clonotype was picked up a small number of times. This chain connects TRBV4-2 to TRBJ2-1, with 7 positions matching TRBD2. The CDR3 has 14 amino acids. Germline V gives CDR1 LGHNA, CDR2 YNFKEQ. The trim removed 0 bases at V and 8 bases at J, leaving 4 bases unmatched. The CDR3 here is CASSQDRAGDEQFF. Here the CDR3 DNA reads TGTGCCAGCAGCCAAGATAGGGCGGGAGATGAGCAGTTCTTC.

Ten or more counts support this clonotype. CDR3 coding DNA: TGTGCCAGCAGTTCGCAGGGGGCAGGGACCGGGGAGCTGTTTTTT. This sequence encodes CASSSQGAGTGELFF. The chain has TRBV6-5 and TRBJ2-2; the match to TRBD1 covers 8 bases. The length of the CDR3 is 15 residues. J lost 5 bases, V lost 4 bases, and 6 bases had no gene match. Germline-derived CDR1 and CDR2 are MNHEY and SVGAGI.

This clonotype appeared many times. This chain uses TRBV5-6 with TRBJ2-5; TRBD1 or TRBD2 may be the D gene (5 bases each). The CDR3 has 14 residues. V lost 5 bases, J lost 4 bases, and 15 bases lay in between. Germline assignment: CDR1 SGHDT and CDR2 YYEEEE. The DNA of the CDR3 is TGTGCCAGCAGGTACCGGGACCTACCAGAGACCCAGTACTTC. It encodes CASRYRDLPETQYF.

This clonotype was seen a few times. The V call is TRBV2, the J call TRBJ1-5; TRBD1 matches at 7 bases. Per the germline V gene, CDR1 is SNHLY and CDR2 is FYNNEI. Trimming cost V 7 bases and J 7 bases; bases outside gene matches: 13. The CDR3 runs to 15 residues. The CDR3 bases are TGTGCCAGCACCCCCGGGACAGCAGAAGGGCAGCCCCAGCATTTT. It codes for CASTPGTAEGQPQHF.

This clonotype has at least ten counts. The chain carries TRBV6-1 and TRBJ1-2; D remains ambiguous. The CDR3 runs 14 residues. The V gene's germline CDR1 is MNHNS and CDR2 SASEGT. The V and J ends lost 1 base and 5 bases respectively, with 11 bases between them. The CDR3 sequence is CASSEDTRGYGYTF. The CDR3 DNA follows: TGTGCCAGCAGTGAAGATACGCGCGGATATGGCTACACCTTC.

Many counts were recorded for this clonotype. The chain couples TRBV6-6 to TRBJ2-5; D might be TRBD1 (6 bases). V was pared by 2 bases and J by 1 base, with 8 bases between. The CDR3 runs to 14 residues. Per germline, CDR1 MNHNY and CDR2 SVGAGI (reference sequence). In nucleotides, the CDR3 is TGTGCCAGCAGTTACGGGACACCCCAAGAGACCCAGTACTTC. This encodes CASSYGTPQETQYF.

This clonotype was found many times. The chain uses TRBV28 and TRBJ2-7; D possibly uses TRBD1 or TRBD2 (5 bases each). Germline V gives CDR1 MDHEN, CDR2 SYDVKM. This CDR3 is 14 amino acids long. With 2 bases removed from V and 2 bases from J, the gap between germline ends came to 10 bases. The CDR3 reads CASSLIRGAYEQYV. DNA for the CDR3: TGTGCCAGCAGTTTAATAAGGGGAGCCTACGAGCAGTACGTC.

This clonotype was seen repeatedly, ten times or more. V gene TRBV5-8 combines with J gene TRBJ2-1; 7 bases map to TRBD2. Per the germline V gene, CDR1 is SGHTS and CDR2 is YDEGEE. This CDR3 is 15 amino acids long. J gave up 4 bases and V 0 bases, and 4 bases lay outside the gene matches. The CDR3 DNA reads as TGTGCCAGCAGCTTGGCTAGCGGTACTTACAATGAGCAGTTCTTC. This encodes CASSLASGTYNEQFF.